The 13 T cell receptor beta chains listed next were all sequenced from one sample in a study of a mutant IDH1 vaccine in newly diagnosed glioma. Described time point: week 47, end of study. Doses comprised 300 ug of mutant IDH1 20-mer peptide each, plus topical imiquimod. Antigens for these TCRs are unknown. TCRdb keeps only in-frame clones here, not all; method: immunoSEQ multiplex PCR. In the table there are some 50,000 clones, almost 65% of which are singletons. This specimen was peripheral blood mononuclear cells (PBMCs), taken from a glioma patient whose treatment included an IDH1 peptide vaccine. These receptor sequences come from a middle-aged man with glioma. Some clones in this sample may be carry-over from other donors' samples.

Here the CDR3 DNA reads TGCGCCAGCAGCTTGGGATCGAACACCGGGGAGCTGTTTTTT. The encoded protein is CASSLGSNTGELFF. The chain couples TRBV5-1 to TRBJ2-2, with unresolved D. The germline gives CDR1 SGHRS, CDR2 YFSETQ. The CDR3 covers 14 residues. V lost 0 bases, J lost 0 bases, and 3 bases lay in between.

The chain is built from TRBV5-4 and TRBJ1-3; D gene ambiguous. V lost 4 bases, J lost 0 bases, and 8 bases lay in between. This CDR3 is built from 14 residues. Germline CDR1 is SGHNT and CDR2 is YYREEE (reference sequence). CDR3 region: CASSGIDSGNTIYF. For the CDR3, the DNA is TGTGCCAGCAGCGGGATCGACTCTGGAAACACCATATATTTT.

This clone was found once. This rearrangement joins TRBV5-6 to TRBJ1-1; 8 nucleotides match TRBD1. V gave up 2 bases and J gave up 1 base; unmatched junction bases: 4. CDR1 SGHDT and CDR2 YYEEEE come from the germline V gene. The CDR3 has 15 amino acids. The DNA of the CDR3 is TGTGCCAGCAGCTTCTCGGACAGGGAGAACACTGAAGCTTTCTTT. Residues: CASSFSDRENTEAFF.

This clone has just a few counts. V and J are TRBV5-4 and TRBJ2-6; possibly TRBD1 or TRBD2 for D (5 bases each). Trimming stripped 4 bases from V and 11 bases from J, with 19 bases between. The CDR3 extends over 15 amino acids. The germline gives CDR1 SGHNT, CDR2 YYREEE (reference sequence). CDR3 sequence reads: CASSLVGRTNYVLTF. For the CDR3, the DNA is TGTGCCAGCAGCCTCGTGGGACGGACAAACTACGTCCTGACTTTC.

This rearrangement joins TRBV19 to TRBJ2-7, with D perhaps matching TRBD2 (6 bases). Trimming left V 5 bases short and J 3 bases short, with 14 bases between. Germline CDR1 LNHDA, CDR2 SQIVND (reference sequence). This CDR3 comprises 14 residues. Here the CDR3 DNA reads TGTGCCAGTAGTGGGGGGACGGGGTTCTACGAGCAGTACTTC. This gives the protein CASSGGTGFYEQYF.

This chain joins TRBV13 and TRBJ2-1; D unclear. The ends were cut back, 5 bases at V and 0 bases at J, with 14 bases in the middle. The CDR3 is 16 amino acids. Germline CDR1 reads PRHDT; CDR2 reads FYEKMQ (reference sequence). This CDR3 reads CASSGDGWGSYNEQFF. DNA for the CDR3: TGTGCCAGCAGCGGAGATGGATGGGGCTCCTACAATGAGCAGTTCTTC.

The rearrangement joins TRBV6-5 to TRBJ2-3; the D gene could be TRBD1 or TRBD2 (6 bases each). Germline V gene lookup returns CDR1 MNHEY and CDR2 SVGAGI. V lost 4 bases and J lost 7, with 12 bases in between. The CDR3 covers 13 residues. CDR3 nucleotide sequence: TGTGCCAGCAGTTTGGGGGGCGGGTATACGCAGTATTTT. This sequence encodes CASSLGGGYTQYF.

The chain has TRBV6-5 and TRBJ1-2; weak D call: TRBD1 (6 bases). The CDR3 spans 15 residues. Germline V gives CDR1 MNHEY, CDR2 SVGAGI. V gave up 2 bases and J gave up 3 bases, with 13 bases separating them. CDR3: CASSYTRDTHYGYTF. The CDR3 DNA is TGTGCCAGCAGTTACACCCGGGACACCCACTATGGCTACACCTTC.

This clone was counted between two and nine times. The gene calls are TRBV6-5 and TRBJ1-1; perhaps TRBD1 as D (5 bases). V was shortened by 2 bases and J by 3 bases, with 16 bases between the two germline ends. CDR1 and CDR2 from the germline V gene are MNHEY and SVGAGI. The CDR3 has 16 amino acids. The CDR3 nucleotides read TGTGCCAGCAGTTACCCCAGGGTATCACGGGACACTGAAGCTTTCTTT. Translated: CASSYPRVSRDTEAFF.

The CDR3 region has the DNA TGTGCCAGCAGCCCCGCGGACAGGGGGAACTATGGCTACACCTTC. It is translated as CASSPADRGNYGYTF. The V call is TRBV5-6, the J call TRBJ1-2; TRBD1 matches at 10 bases. V trimming: 4 bases; J trimming: 2 bases; junction bases outside the gene matches: 5. This CDR3 spans 15 amino acids. Germline V lookup: CDR1 SGHDT, CDR2 YYEEEE.

The chain is built from TRBV5-6 and TRBJ1-5, with a tentative D call TRBD1 (6 bases). Germline V gives CDR1 SGHDT, CDR2 YYEEEE. The CDR3 runs to 16 residues. The V end lost 0 bases, the J end lost 3 bases, and 13 bases lay between the germline ends. CDR3 amino acids: CASSLAMGATNQPQHF. CDR3 in DNA: TGTGCCAGCAGCTTGGCGATGGGGGCTACCAATCAGCCCCAGCATTTT.

This chain joins TRBV20-1 and TRBJ1-2; D is uncertain. Trimming took off 0 bases at V and 8 bases at J, with 4 bases between the two ends. This CDR3 contains 10 residues. CDR1 and CDR2 from the germline V gene are DFQATT and SNEGSKA (reference sequence). The CDR3 is CSARDRGYTF. Written as DNA, the CDR3 is TGCAGTGCTAGAGATAGGGGCTACACCTTC.

The chain couples TRBV6-5 to TRBJ2-2; 10 bases are a match to TRBD2. CDR1 MNHEY and CDR2 SVGAGI come from the germline V gene. CDR3 size: 15 residues. With V trimmed by 2 bases and J by 6 bases, 3 bases remained unmatched. DNA for the CDR3: TGTGCCAGCAGTTACGGGAGCGGGGGGGCCGGGGAGCTGTTTTTT. Translated, it gives CASSYGSGGAGELFF.